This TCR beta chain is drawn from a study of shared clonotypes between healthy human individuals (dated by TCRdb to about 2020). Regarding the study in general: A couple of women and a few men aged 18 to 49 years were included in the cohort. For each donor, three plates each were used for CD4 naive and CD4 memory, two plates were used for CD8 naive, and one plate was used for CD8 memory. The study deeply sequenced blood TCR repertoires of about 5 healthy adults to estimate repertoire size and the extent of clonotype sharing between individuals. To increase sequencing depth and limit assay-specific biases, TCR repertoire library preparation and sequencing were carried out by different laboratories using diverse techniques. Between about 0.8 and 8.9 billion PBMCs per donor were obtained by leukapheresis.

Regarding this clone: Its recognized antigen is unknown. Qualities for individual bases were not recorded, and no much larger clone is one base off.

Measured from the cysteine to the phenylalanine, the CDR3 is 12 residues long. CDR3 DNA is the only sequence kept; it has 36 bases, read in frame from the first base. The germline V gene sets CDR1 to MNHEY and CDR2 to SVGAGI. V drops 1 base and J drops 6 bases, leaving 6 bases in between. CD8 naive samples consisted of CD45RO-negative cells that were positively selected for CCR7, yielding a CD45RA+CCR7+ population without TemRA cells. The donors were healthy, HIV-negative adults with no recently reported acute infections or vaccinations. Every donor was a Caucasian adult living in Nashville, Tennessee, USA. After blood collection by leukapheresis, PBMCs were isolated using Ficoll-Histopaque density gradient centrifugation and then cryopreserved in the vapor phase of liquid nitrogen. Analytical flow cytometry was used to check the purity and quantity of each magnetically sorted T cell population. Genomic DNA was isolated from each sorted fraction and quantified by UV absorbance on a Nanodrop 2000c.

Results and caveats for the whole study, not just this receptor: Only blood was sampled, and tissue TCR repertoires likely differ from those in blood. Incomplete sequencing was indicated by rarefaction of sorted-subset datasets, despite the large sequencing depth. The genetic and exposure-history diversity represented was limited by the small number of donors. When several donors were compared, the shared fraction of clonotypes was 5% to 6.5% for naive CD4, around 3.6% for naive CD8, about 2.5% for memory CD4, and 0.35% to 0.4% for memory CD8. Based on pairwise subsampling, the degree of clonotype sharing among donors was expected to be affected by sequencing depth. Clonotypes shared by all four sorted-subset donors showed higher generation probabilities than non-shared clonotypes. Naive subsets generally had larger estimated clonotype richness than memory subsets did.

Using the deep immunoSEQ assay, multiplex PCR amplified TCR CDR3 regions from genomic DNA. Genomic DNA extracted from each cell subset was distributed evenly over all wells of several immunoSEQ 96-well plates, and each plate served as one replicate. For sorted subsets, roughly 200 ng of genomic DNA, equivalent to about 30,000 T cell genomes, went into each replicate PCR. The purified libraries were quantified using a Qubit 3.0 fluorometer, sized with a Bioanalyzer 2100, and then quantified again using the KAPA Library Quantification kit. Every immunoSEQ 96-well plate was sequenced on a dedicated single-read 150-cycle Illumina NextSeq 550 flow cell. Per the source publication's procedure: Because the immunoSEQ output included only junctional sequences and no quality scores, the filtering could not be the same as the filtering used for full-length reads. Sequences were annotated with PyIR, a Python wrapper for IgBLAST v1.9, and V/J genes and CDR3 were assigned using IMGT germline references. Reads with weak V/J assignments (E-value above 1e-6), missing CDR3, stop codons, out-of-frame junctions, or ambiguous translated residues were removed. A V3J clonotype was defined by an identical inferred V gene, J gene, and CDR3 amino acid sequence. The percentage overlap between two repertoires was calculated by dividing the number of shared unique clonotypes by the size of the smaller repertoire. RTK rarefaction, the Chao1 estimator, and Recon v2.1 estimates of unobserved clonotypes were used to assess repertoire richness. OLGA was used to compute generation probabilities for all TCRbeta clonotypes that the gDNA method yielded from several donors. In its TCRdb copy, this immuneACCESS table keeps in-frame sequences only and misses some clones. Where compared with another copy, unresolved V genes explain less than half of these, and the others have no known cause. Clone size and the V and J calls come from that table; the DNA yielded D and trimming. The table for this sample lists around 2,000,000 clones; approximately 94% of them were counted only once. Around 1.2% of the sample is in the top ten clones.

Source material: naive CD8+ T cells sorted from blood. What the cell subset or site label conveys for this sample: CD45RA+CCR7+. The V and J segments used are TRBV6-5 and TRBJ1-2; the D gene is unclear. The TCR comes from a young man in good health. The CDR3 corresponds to CASSYYGDGYTF. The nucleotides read TGTGCCAGCAGTTACTATGGGGATGGCTACACCTTC.